One sample yielded the 3 T cell receptor beta chains listed below, sequenced in a study of radiotherapy plus CTLA-4 blockade in lung cancer. TCRdb's table, derived via immunoSEQ multiplex PCR, lists solely in-frame clones and lacks some. The sample has 85,000 to 95,000 clones; around 83% are singletons. Material: peripheral blood, obtained from a patient treated with radiotherapy plus ipilimumab. The receptor source for this set is a human donor with non-small cell lung cancer that progressed on radiotherapy plus ipilimumab.

This chain joins TRBV9 and TRBJ2-1; D perhaps matches TRBD2 (5 bases). This CDR3 spans 19 amino acids. Deletions cut 4 bases from V and 0 bases from J, with 23 bases between. Germline CDR1 is SGDLS and CDR2 is YYNGEE. The chain's CDR3 is CASSFPSLPGSSSYNEQFF. The CDR3 DNA reads as TGTGCCAGCAGCTTCCCCTCCCTCCCGGGGTCGAGCTCCTACAATGAGCAGTTCTTC.

V gene TRBV19 combines with J gene TRBJ2-5, with TRBD1 matching 7 bases. Trimming removed 4 bases from V and 7 bases from J; junction bases left unmatched: 15. Germline CDR1 reads LNHDA; CDR2 reads SQIVND (reference sequence). The CDR3 spans 16 residues. This CDR3 reads CASSKRGQGDSWTQYF. The CDR3 coding sequence is TGTGCCAGTAGTAAACGGGGTCAGGGGGATTCGTGGACCCAGTACTTC.

The chain uses TRBV15 and TRBJ1-2; 8 bases are shared with TRBD1. This CDR3 has 15 residues. V gave up 0 bases and J gave up 2 bases; unmatched junction bases: 2. Germline CDR1 and CDR2: LNHNV and YYDKDF (reference sequence). This CDR3 reads CATSRERDRNYGYTF. The CDR3 coding sequence is TGTGCCACCAGCAGAGAAAGGGACAGGAACTATGGCTACACCTTC.